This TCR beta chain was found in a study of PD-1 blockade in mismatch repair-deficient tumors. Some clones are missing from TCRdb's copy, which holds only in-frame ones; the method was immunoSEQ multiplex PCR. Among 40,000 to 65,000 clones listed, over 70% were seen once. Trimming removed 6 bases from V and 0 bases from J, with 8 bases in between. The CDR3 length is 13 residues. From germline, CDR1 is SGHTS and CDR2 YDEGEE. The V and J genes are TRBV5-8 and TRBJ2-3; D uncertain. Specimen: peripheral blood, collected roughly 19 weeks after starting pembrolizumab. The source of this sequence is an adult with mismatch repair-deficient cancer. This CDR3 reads CASKMTSTDTQYF. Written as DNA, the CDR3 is TGTGCCAGCAAAATGACTAGCACAGATACGCAGTATTTT.